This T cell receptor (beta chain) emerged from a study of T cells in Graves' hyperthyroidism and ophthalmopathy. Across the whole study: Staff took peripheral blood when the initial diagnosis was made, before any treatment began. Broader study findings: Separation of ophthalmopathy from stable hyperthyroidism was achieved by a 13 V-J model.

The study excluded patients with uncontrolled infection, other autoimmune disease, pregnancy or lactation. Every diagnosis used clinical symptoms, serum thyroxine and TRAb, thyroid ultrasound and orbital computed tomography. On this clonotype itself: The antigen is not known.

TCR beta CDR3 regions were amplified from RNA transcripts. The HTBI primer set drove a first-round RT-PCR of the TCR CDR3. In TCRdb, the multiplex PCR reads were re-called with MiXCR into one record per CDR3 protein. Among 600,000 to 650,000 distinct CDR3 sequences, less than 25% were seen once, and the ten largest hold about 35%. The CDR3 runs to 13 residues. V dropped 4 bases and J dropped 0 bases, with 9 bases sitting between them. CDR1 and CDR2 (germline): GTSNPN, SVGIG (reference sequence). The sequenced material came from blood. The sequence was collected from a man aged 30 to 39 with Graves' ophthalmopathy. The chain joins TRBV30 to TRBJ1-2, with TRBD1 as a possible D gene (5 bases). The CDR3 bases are TGTGCCTGGAATAGGGGCGCTAACTATGGCTACACCTTC. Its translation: CAWNRGANYGYTF. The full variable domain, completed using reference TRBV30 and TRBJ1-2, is SQTIHQWPATLVQPVGSPLSLECTVEGTSNPNLYWYRQAAGRGLQLLFYSVGIGQISSEVPQNLSASRPQDRQFILSSKKLLLSDSGFYLCAWNRGANYGYTFGSGTRLTVV.